The clone carrying this T cell receptor (beta chain) occurred many times. The source of the sample is a study of T cells after yellow fever vaccination. At the level of the study: Preparation of fractions with low cell numbers was performed using SMART-Seq v4 Ultra Low Input.

Researchers made TCR cDNA using 5'RACE template switching, and this step added a universal primer site and UMIs. Via MiXCR, TCRdb re-called the 5' RACE reads, giving one row per CDR3 protein. The sample has about 630,000 distinct CDR3 sequences; about 12% are singletons. The receptor comes from a man aged 25 to 40 who received the YFV17D yellow fever vaccine. The material sequenced was PBMCs, taken on the day of the yellow fever booster vaccination.

DNA for the CDR3: TGCAGTGCTAGAGATCATGGGACCCAGTACTTC. Translated: CSARDHGTQYF. J is TRBJ2-5 and V is TRBV20-1; D is uncertain. V was cut by 0 bases and J by 7 bases, with 6 bases left in between. The CDR3 consists of 11 residues. Germline loops: CDR1 DFQATT, CDR2 SNEGSKA (reference sequence).